These T cell receptor beta chains were read from a single sample in a study of radiation and T cells in renal cell carcinoma. Method: immunoSEQ multiplex PCR; TCRdb's copy keeps in-frame clones and lacks some. The sample records 150,000 to 190,000 clones, about nine tenths being singletons. This specimen consisted of blood, obtained from a patient whose treatment included radiotherapy and nephrectomy. Receptors originate from a woman aged 45-59 years with renal cell carcinoma. CDR3s include the opening cysteine and the closing phenylalanine or tryptophan. The D gene is left open where the match is weak. Expanded clones are given a class, and other clones once, few, many or no size at all.

clone_size j_call v_call d_call cdr3_aa cdr3_nt
NA TRBJ2-2 TRBV7-9 NA CASSHSTGELFF TGTGCCAGCAGCCACTCTACCGGGGAGCTGTTTTTT
NA TRBJ1-2 TRBV18 NA CASSPGRGNGGYTF TGTGCCAGCTCACCAGGGAGGGGCAACGGTGGCTACACCTTC
NA TRBJ1-1 TRBV30 NA CASTTGYTEAFF TGTGCCTCGACAACAGGGTACACTGAAGCTTTCTTT
once TRBJ1-2 TRBV7-9 TRBD1 CASSLGGLTGGFTNYGYTF TGTGCCAGCAGCTTAGGAGGATTGACAGGGGGCTTTACTAACTATGGCTACACCTTC
NA TRBJ1-2 TRBV19 TRBD1 CASRPGQGNYGYTF TGTGCCAGTAGACCGGGACAGGGTAACTATGGCTACACCTTC
once TRBJ2-1 TRBV18 NA CASSTSQKEQFF TGTGCCAGCTCAACCTCTCAAAAAGAGCAGTTCTTC
NA TRBJ2-2 TRBV7-2 TRBD1 CASSFAGGNTGELFF TGTGCCAGCAGCTTCGCAGGGGGGAACACCGGGGAGCTGTTTTTT
NA TRBJ2-7 TRBV7-9 TRBD1 CASSSPGGYEQYF TGTGCCAGCAGCTCCCCAGGGGGCTACGAGCAGTACTTC
NA TRBJ1-2 TRBV7-9 NA CASSPRENGYTF TGTGCCAGCAGCCCTAGGGAGAATGGCTACACCTTC
NA TRBJ1-1 TRBV7-2 NA CASSLAVGEAFF TGTGCCAGCAGCTTAGCTGTTGGGGAAGCTTTCTTT
few TRBJ2-2 TRBV4-1 NA CASSQEPQNTGELFF TGCGCCAGCAGCCAAGAACCTCAGAACACCGGGGAGCTGTTTTTT
NA TRBJ2-1 TRBV19 TRBD1 CASSLLGTGVGNEQFF TGTGCCAGTAGCCTTCTAGGGACAGGGGTAGGCAATGAGCAGTTCTTC
NA TRBJ1-3 TRBV6-6 NA CASISTGPFSGNTIYF TGTGCCAGCATCTCAACAGGACCATTCTCTGGAAACACCATATATTTT
NA TRBJ2-5 TRBV2 TRBD1 CASNLDRAEETQYF TGTGCCAGCAATTTAGACAGGGCTGAGGAGACCCAGTACTTC
NA TRBJ1-5 TRBV6-1 NA CASSVPAVISNQPQHF TGTGCCAGCAGTGTACCGGCAGTCATTAGCAATCAGCCCCAGCATTTT
once TRBJ2-5 TRBV5-1 TRBD1 CASSLGLGTDQETQYF TGCGCCAGCAGCTTGGGGCTTGGGACAGATCAAGAGACCCAGTACTTC
NA TRBJ2-1 TRBV27 NA CASSRGSDEQFF TGTGCCAGCAGTCGGGGGAGCGATGAGCAGTTCTTC
NA TRBJ2-7 TRBV6-5 NA CASSPQSVAYEQYF TGTGCCAGCAGTCCACAGAGCGTAGCCTACGAGCAGTACTTC
NA TRBJ1-1 TRBV19 NA CASRGTVNTEAFF TGTGCCAGTAGGGGGACGGTGAACACTGAAGCTTTCTTT
NA TRBJ1-4 TRBV2 NA CASSEMGRGEKLFF TGTGCCAGCAGTGAAATGGGGCGGGGTGAAAAACTGTTTTTT
NA TRBJ2-2 TRBV7-8 TRBD2 CASSPAGAPGELFF TGTGCCAGCAGCCCAGCGGGGGCGCCCGGGGAGCTGTTTTTT
NA TRBJ1-4 TRBV19 TRBD1 CASTPYRQGNEKLFF TGTGCCAGTACCCCGTACCGACAGGGAAATGAAAAACTGTTTTTT
NA TRBJ1-4 TRBV25-1 NA CASSEWGMGTNEKLFF TGTGCCAGCAGTGAATGGGGTATGGGGACTAATGAAAAACTGTTTTTT
NA TRBJ1-3 TRBV5-5 NA CASSLEPGSSSGNTIYF TGTGCCAGCAGCTTGGAACCAGGGTCTTCCTCTGGAAACACCATATATTTT
NA TRBJ1-1 TRBV7-8 NA CASSPRFTENTEAFF TGTGCCAGCAGCCCGCGATTCACAGAGAACACTGAAGCTTTCTTT
NA TRBJ1-2 TRBV7-2 NA CASSQGDTFYGYTF TGTGCCAGCAGCCAAGGGGACACTTTCTATGGCTACACCTTC
NA TRBJ1-4 TRBV19 NA CASSIGGQTTNEKLFF TGTGCCAGTAGTATAGGTGGACAGACAACTAATGAAAAACTGTTTTTT
NA TRBJ2-2 TRBV5-1 NA CASSLTETSTGELFF TGCGCCAGCAGCTTGACGGAGACATCGACCGGGGAGCTGTTTTTT
NA TRBJ2-2 TRBV19 TRBD1 CASRTDRGQTGELFF TGTGCCAGTAGGACCGACAGGGGGCAGACCGGGGAGCTGTTTTTT
NA TRBJ1-4 TRBV18 TRBD1 CASSPGQANEKLFF TGTGCCAGCTCACCGGGACAGGCTAATGAAAAACTGTTTTTT
NA TRBJ1-1 TRBV5-4 NA CASSRYDRVTEAFF TGTGCCAGCAGCCGTTACGACAGAGTCACTGAAGCTTTCTTT
few TRBJ2-1 TRBV14 NA CASSPNPPYNEQFF TGTGCCAGCAGTCCGAACCCCCCCTACAATGAGCAGTTCTTC